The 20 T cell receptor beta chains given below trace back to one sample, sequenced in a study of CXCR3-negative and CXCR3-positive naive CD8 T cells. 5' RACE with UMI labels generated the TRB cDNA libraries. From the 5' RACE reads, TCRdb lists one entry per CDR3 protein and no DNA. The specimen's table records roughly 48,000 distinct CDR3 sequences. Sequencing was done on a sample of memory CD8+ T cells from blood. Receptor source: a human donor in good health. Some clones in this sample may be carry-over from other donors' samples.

CDR3 sequence: CSALGDRDYEQYF. The J gene is TRBJ2-7, the V gene TRBV20-1; as DNA is missing, the TRBD1 call by TCRdb cannot be tested. Germline CDR1 DFQATT, CDR2 SNEGSKA (reference sequence). This CDR3 comprises 13 residues.

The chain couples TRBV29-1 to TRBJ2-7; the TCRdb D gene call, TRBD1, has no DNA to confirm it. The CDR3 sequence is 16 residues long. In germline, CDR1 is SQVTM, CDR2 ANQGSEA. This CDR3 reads CSVEAYGQGVDYEQYF.

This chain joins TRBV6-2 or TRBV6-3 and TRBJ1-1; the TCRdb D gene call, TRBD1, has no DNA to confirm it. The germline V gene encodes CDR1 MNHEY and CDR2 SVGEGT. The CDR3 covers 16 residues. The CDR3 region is CASSYTTGQGATEAFF.

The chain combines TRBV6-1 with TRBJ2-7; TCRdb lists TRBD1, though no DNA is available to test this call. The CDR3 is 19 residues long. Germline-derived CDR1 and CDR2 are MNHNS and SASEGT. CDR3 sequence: CASSDDEGGEDKTPYEQYF.

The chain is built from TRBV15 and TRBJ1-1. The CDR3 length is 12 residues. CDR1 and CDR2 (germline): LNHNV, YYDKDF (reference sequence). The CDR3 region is CATSRVVTEAFF.

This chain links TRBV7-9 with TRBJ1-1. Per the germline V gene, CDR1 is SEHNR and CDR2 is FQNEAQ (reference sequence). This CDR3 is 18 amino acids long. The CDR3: CASSLVGRDKIGETEAFF. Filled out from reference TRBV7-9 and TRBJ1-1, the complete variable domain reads DTGVSQNPRHKITKRGQNVTFRCDPISEHNRLYWYRQTLGQGPEFLTYFQNEAQLEKSRLLSDRFSAERPKGSFSTLEIQRTEQGDSAMYLCASSLVGRDKIGETEAFFGQGTRLTVV.

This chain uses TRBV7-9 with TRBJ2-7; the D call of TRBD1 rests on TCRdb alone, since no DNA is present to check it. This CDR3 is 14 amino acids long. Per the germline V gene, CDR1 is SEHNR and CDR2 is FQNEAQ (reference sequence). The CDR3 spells CASNGGPDAMEQYF.

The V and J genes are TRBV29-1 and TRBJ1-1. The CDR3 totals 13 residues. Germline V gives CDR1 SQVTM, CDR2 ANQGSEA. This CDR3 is CSVEDGQNTEAFF.

The CDR3 is CASSLDRVETEAFF. The V gene is TRBV5-1, the J gene TRBJ1-1. The CDR3 has 14 residues. Germline-derived CDR1 and CDR2 are SGHRS and YFSETQ. Variable domain in full (rest from reference TRBV5-1 and TRBJ1-1): KAGVTQTPRYLIKTRGQQVTLSCSPISGHRSVSWYQQTPGQGLQFLFEYFSETQRNKGNFPGRFSGRQFSNSRSEMNVSTLELGDSALYLCASSLDRVETEAFFGQGTRLTVV.

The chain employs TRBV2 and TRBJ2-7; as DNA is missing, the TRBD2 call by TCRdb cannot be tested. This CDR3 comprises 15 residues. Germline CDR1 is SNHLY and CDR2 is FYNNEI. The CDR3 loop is CASSDPVAGNYEQYF.

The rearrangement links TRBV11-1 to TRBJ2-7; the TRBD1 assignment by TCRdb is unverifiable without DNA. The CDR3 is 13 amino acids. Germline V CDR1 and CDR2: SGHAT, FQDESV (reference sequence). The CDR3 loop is CASSLGQWGEQYF.

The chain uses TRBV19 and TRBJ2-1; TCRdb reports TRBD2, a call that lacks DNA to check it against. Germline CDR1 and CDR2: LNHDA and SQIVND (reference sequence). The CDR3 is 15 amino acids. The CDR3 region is CASSIGTSSYNEQFF.

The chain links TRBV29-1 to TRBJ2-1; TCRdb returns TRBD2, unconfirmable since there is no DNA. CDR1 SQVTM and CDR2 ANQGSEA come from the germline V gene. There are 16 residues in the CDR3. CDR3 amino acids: CSASRTSGREPNEQFF.

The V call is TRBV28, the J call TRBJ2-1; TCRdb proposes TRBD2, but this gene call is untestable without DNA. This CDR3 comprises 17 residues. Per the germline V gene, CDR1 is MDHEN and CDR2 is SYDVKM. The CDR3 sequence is CATIPFSGSLSYNEQFF. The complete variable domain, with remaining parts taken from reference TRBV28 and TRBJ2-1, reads DVKVTQSSRYLVKRTGEKVFLECVQDMDHENMFWYRQDPGLGLRLIYFSYDVKMKEKGDIPEGYSVSREKKERFSLILESASTNQTSMYLCATIPFSGSLSYNEQFFGPGTRLTVL.

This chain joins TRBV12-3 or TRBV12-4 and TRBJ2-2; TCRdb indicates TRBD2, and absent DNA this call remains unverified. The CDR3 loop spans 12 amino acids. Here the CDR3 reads CASPGGTGELFF.

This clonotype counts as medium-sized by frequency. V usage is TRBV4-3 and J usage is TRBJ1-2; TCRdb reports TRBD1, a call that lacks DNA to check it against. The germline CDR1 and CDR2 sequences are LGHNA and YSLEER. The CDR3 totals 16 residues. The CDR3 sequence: CASSQAPQGAPYGYTF.

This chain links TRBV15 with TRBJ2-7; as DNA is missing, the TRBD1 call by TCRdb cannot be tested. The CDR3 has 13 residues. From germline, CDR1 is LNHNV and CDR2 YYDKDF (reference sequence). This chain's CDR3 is CATSGRGSNEQYF.

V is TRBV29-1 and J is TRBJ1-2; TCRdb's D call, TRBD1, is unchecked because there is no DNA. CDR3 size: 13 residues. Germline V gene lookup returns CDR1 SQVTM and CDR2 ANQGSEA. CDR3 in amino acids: CSVELDRARGYTF.

The CDR3 reads CASSLPSSAGETQYF. The J gene is TRBJ2-5, the V gene TRBV4-2; TCRdb proposes TRBD2, but this gene call is untestable without DNA. Germline values: CDR1 LGHNA, CDR2 YNFKEQ. This CDR3 is built from 15 residues.

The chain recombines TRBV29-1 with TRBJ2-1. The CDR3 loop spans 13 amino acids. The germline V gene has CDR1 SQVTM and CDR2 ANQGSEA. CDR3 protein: CSVKGSSYNEQFF.